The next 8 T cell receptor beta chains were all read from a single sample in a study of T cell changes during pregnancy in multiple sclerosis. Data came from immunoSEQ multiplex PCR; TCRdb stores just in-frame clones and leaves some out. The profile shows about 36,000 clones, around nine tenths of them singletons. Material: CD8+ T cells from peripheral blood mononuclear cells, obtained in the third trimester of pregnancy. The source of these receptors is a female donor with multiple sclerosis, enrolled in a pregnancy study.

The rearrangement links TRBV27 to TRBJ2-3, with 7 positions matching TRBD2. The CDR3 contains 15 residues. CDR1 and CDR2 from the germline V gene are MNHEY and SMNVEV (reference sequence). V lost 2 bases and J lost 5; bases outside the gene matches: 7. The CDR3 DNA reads TGTGCCAGCAGTTTAACTAGCGTTCCAGGAGATACGCAGTATTTT. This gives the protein CASSLTSVPGDTQYF.

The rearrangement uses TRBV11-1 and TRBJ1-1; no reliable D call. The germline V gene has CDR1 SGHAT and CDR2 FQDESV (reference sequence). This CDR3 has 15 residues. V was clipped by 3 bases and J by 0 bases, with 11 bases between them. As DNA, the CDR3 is TGTGCCAGCAGCTTTAGGAACAGCCTGAACACTGAAGCTTTCTTT. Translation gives CASSFRNSLNTEAFF.

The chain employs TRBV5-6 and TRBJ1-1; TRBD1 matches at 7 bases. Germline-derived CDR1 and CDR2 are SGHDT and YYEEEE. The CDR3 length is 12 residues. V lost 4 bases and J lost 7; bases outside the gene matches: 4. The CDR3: CASSPWTGEAFF. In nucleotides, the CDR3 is TGTGCCAGCAGCCCTTGGACAGGTGAAGCTTTCTTT.

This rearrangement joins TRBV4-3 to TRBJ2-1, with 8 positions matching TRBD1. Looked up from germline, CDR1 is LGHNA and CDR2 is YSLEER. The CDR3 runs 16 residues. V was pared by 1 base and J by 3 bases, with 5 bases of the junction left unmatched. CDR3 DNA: TGCGCCAGCAGCCAAGCGGCAGGGGGCTTCTACAATGAGCAGTTCTTC. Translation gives CASSQAAGGFYNEQFF.

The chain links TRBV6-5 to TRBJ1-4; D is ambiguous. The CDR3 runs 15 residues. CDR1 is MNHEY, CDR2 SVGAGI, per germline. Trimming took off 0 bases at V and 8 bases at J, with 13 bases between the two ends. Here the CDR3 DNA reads TGTGCCAGCAGTTACTCGATACTCTCGGGAGAAAAACTGTTTTTT. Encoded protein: CASSYSILSGEKLFF.

In DNA form, the CDR3 reads TGTGCCAGTCGTCCCTTTGATGGGAGGGAAGATGAGCAGTTCTTC. It is translated as CASRPFDGREDEQFF. This chain joins TRBV4-2 and TRBJ2-1; 7 bases map to TRBD2. In germline, CDR1 is LGHNA, CDR2 YNFKEQ. The CDR3 covers 15 residues. The J segment lost 8 bases and the V segment lost 9 bases, leaving 16 bases of the junction unmatched.

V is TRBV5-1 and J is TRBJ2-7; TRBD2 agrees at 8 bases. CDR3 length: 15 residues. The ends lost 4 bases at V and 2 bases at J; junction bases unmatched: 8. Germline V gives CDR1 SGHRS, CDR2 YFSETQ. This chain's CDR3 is CASSDTTSATYEQYF. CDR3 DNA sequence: TGCGCCAGCAGCGACACGACTAGCGCCACCTACGAGCAGTACTTC.

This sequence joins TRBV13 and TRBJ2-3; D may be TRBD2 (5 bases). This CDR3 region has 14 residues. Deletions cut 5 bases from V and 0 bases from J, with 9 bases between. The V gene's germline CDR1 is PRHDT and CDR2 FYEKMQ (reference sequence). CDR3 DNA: TGTGCCAGCAGCGGACGGACTAGCACAGATACGCAGTATTTT. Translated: CASSGRTSTDTQYF. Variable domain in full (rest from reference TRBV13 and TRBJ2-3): AAGVIQSPRHLIKEKRETATLKCYPIPRHDTVYWYQQGPGQDPQFLISFYEKMQSDKGSIPDRFSAQQFSDYHSELNMSSLELGDSALYFCASSGRTSTDTQYFGPGTRLTVL.